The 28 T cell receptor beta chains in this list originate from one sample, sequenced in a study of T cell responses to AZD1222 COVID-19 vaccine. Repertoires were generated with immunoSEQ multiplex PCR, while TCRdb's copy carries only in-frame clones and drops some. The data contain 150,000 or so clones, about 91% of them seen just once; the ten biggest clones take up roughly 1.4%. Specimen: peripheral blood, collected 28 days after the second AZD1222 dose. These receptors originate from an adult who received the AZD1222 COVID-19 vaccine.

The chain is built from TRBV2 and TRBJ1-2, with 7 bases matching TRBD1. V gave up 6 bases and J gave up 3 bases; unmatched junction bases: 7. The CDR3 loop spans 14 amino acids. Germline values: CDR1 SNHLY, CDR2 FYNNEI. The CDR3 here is CASSDTTGYYGYTF. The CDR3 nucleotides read TGTGCCAGCAGCGATACGACAGGGTACTATGGCTACACCTTC.

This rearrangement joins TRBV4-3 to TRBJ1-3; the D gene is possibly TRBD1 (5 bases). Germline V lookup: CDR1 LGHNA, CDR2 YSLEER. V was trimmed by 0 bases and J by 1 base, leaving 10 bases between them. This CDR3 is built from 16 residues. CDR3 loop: CASSQDSGGSGNTIYF. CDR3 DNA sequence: TGCGCCAGCAGCCAAGATAGCGGGGGTTCTGGAAACACCATATATTTT.

The DNA for the CDR3 is TGTGCCTGGAGTGTCCCCGTCTATAATTCACCCCTCCACTTT. This translates into CAWSVPVYNSPLHF. V and J are TRBV30 and TRBJ1-6; D gene ambiguous. Trimming removed 0 bases from V and 3 bases from J, with 6 bases in between. The CDR3 totals 14 residues. Per germline, CDR1 GTSNPN and CDR2 SVGIG (reference sequence).

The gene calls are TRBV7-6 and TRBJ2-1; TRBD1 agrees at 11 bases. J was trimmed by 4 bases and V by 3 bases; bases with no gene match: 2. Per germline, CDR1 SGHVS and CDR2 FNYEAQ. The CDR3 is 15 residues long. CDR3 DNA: TGTGCCAGCAGCTTCGGGACAGGGGGTTACAATGAGCAGTTCTTC. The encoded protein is CASSFGTGGYNEQFF.

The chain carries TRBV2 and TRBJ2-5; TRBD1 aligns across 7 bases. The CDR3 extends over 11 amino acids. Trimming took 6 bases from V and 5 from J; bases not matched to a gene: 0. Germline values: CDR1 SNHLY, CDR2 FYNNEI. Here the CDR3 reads CASRTGETQYF. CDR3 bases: TGTGCCAGCAGGACAGGGGAGACCCAGTACTTC.

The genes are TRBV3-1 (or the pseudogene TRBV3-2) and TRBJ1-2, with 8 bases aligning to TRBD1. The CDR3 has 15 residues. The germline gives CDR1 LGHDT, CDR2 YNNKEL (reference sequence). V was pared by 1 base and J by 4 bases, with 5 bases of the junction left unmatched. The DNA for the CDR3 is TGTGCCAGCAGCCAAGCCGACAGGGGTCCCTATGGCTACACCTTC. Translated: CASSQADRGPYGYTF.

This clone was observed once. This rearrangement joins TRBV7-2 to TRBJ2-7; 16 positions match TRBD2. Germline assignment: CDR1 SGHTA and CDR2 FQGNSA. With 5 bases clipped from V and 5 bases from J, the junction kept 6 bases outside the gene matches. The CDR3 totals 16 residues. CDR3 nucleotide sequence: TGTGCCAGCAGCCCGGGACTAGCGGGAGGGTTGAACGAGCAGTACTTC. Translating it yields CASSPGLAGGLNEQYF.

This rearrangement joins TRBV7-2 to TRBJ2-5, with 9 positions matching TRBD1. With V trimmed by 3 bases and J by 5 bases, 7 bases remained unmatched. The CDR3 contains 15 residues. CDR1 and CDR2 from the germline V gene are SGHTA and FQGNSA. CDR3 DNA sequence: TGTGCCAGCAGCTTTAGACAGGGGGAGTTGGAGACCCAGTACTTC. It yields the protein CASSFRQGELETQYF. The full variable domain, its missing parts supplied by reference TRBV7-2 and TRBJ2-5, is GAGVSQSPSNKVTEKGKDVELRCDPISGHTALYWYRQSLGQGLEFLIYFQGNSAPDKSGLPSDRFSAERTGGSVSTLTIQRTQQEDSAVYLCASSFRQGELETQYFGPGTRLLVL.

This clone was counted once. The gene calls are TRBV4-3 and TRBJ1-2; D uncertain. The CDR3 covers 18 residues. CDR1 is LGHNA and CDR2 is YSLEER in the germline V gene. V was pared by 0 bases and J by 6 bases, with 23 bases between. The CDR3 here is CASSQESYLRIPVDGYTF. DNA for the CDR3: TGCGCCAGCAGCCAAGAGTCGTATTTGCGCATCCCAGTGGATGGCTACACCTTC.

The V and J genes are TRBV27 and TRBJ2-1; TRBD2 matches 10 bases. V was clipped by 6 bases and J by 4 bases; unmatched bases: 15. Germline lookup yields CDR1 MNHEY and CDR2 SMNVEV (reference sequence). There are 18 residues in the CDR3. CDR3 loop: CASSPISFSGGTYNEQFF. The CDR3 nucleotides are TGTGCCAGCAGCCCGATTTCCTTTAGCGGGGGGACGTACAATGAGCAGTTCTTC.

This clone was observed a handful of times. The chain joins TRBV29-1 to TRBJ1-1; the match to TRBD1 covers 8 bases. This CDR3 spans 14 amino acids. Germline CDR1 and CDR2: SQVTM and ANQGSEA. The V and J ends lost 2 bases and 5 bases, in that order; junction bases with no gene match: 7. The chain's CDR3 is CSVERLDRETEAFF. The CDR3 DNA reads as TGCAGCGTTGAACGCCTGGACAGGGAGACTGAAGCTTTCTTT.

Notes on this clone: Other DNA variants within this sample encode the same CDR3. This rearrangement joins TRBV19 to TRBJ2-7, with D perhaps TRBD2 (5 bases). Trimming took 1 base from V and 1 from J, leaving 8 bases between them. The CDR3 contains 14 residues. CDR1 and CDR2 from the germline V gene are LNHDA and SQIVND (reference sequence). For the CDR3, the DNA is TGTGCCAGTAGTATAGCCCCGGGATCCTACGAGCAGTACTTC. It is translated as CASSIAPGSYEQYF. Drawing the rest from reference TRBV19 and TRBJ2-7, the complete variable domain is DGGITQSPKYLFRKEGQNVTLSCEQNLNHDAMYWYRQDPGQGLRLIYYSQIVNDFQKGDIAEGYSVSREKKESFPLTVTSAQKNPTAFYLCASSIAPGSYEQYFGPGTRLTVT.

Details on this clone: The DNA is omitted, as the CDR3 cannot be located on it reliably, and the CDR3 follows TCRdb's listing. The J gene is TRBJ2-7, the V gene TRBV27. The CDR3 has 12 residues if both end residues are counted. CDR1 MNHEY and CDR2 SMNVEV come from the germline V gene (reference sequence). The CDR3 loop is CASRVGRGAEYF.

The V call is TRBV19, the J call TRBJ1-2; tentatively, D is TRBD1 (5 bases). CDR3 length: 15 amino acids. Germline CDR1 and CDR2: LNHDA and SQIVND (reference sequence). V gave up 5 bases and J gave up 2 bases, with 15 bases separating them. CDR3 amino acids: CASSVTRQGNYGYTF. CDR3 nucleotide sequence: TGTGCCAGTAGTGTAACTAGGCAGGGAAACTATGGCTACACCTTC.

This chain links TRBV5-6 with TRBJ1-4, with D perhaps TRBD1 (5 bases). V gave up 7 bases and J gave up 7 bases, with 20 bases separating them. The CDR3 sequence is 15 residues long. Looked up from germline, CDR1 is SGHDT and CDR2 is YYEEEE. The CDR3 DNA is TGTGCCAGCCAAGCTTGGGGGGGTTTTGGTGAAAAACTGTTTTTT. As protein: CASQAWGGFGEKLFF.

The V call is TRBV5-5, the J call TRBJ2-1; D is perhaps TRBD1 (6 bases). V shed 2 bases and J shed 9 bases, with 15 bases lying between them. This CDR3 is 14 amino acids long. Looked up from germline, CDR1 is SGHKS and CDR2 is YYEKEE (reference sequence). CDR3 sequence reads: CASSFPIQGSEQFF. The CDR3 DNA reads TGTGCCAGCAGCTTCCCTATACAGGGTTCTGAGCAGTTCTTC.

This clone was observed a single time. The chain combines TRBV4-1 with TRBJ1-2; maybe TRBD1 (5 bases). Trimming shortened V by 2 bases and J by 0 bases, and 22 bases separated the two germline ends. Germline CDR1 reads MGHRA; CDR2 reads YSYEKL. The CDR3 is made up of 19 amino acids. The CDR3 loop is CASSQPPTLNRPANYGYTF. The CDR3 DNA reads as TGCGCCAGCAGCCAACCCCCGACGTTAAACAGGCCAGCTAACTATGGCTACACCTTC.

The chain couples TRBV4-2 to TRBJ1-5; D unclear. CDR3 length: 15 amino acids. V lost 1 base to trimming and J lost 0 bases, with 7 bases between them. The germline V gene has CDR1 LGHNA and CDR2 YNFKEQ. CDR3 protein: CASSQGTYSNQPQHF. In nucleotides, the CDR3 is TGTGCCAGCAGCCAAGGAACTTATAGCAATCAGCCCCAGCATTTT.

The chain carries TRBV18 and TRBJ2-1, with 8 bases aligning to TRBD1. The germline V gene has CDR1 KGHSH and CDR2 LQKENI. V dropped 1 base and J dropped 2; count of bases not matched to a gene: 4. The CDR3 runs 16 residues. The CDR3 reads CASSPQQGVAYNEQFF. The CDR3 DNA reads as TGTGCCAGCTCACCACAACAGGGGGTAGCCTACAATGAGCAGTTCTTC.

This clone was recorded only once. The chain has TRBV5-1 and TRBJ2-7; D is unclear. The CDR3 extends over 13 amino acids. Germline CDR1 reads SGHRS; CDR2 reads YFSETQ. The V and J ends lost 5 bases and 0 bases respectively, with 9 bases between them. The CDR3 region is CASRDATSYEQYF. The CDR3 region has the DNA TGCGCCAGCAGAGATGCTACCTCCTACGAGCAGTACTTC.

CDR3 sequence (DNA): TGTGCCAGCAGCCTGACAGTCATGAACACTGAAGCTTTCTTT. Translated, it gives CASSLTVMNTEAFF. The gene calls are TRBV2 and TRBJ1-1; a weak D match, TRBD1 (5 bases). The CDR3 consists of 14 residues. Germline V gene data show CDR1 as SNHLY and CDR2 as FYNNEI. The ends were cut back, 6 bases at V and 0 bases at J, with 11 bases in the middle.

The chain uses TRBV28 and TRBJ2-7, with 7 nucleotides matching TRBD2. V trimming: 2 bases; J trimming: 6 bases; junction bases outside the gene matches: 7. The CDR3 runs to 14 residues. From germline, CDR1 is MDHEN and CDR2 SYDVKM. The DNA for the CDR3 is TGTGCCAGCAGTTTACCCGGGACTATTGGCGAGCAGTACTTC. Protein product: CASSLPGTIGEQYF.

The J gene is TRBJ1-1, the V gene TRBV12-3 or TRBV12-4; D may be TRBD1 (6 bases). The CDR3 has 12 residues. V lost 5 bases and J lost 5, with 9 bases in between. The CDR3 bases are TGTGCCAGCAGTCCAGGGGTGACTGAAGCTTTCTTT. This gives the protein CASSPGVTEAFF.

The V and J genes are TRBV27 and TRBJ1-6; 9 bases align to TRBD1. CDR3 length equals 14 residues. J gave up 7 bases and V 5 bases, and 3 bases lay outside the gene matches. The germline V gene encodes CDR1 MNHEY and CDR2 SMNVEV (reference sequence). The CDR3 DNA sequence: TGTGCCAGCAGTCCGGGACAGGGAAATTCACCCCTCCACTTT. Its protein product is CASSPGQGNSPLHF.

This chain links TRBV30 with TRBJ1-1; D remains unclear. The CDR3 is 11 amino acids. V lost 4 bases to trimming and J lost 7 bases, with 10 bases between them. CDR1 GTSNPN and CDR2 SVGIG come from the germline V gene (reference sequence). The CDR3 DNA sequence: TGTGCCTGGAACGACCGAGGTGAAGCTTTCTTT. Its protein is CAWNDRGEAFF.

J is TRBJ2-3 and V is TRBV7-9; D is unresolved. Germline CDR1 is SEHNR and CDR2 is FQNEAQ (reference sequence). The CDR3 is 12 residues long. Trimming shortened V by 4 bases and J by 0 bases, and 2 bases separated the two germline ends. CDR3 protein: CASSWSTDTQYF. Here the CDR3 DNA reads TGTGCCAGCAGCTGGAGCACAGATACGCAGTATTTT.

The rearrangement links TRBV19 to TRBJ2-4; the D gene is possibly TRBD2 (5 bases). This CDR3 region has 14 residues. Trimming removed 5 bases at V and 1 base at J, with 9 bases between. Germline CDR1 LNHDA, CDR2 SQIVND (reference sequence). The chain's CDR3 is CASSAPGAKNIQYF. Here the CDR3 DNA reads TGTGCCAGTAGTGCCCCGGGGGCCAAAAACATTCAGTACTTC.

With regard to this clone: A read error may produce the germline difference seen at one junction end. CDR3 DNA: TGTGCCAGCGGTCGACTCTTAACTGAGGTTTTT. It encodes CASGRLLTEVF. This sequence joins TRBV27 and TRBJ1-4; D is unclear. The CDR3 totals 11 residues. Germline CDR1 is MNHEY and CDR2 is SMNVEV (reference sequence).